These 7 T cell receptor beta chains originate from one sample sequenced in a study of cytomegalovirus exposure and HLA in healthy donors. Here immunoSEQ multiplex PCR was the method, and the copy in TCRdb shows in-frame clones only, minus some. The sample has around 120,000 clones, approximately 88% seen once. The sample comprised PBMCs. The receptor source for this set is a young woman in good health and CMV-seropositive.

This rearrangement joins TRBV6-6 to TRBJ2-1, with 9 bases fitting TRBD1. Trimming took 6 bases from V and 1 from J; bases not matched to a gene: 4. Germline assignment: CDR1 MNHNY and CDR2 SVGAGI (reference sequence). The CDR3 runs to 15 residues. The CDR3 region has the DNA TGTGCCAGCAGCCTTGGACAGGGGTCCTACAATGAGCAGTTCTTC. Translation: CASSLGQGSYNEQFF.

This chain joins TRBV13 and TRBJ2-5, with 13 bases identical to TRBD2. Germline-derived CDR1 and CDR2 are PRHDT and FYEKMQ (reference sequence). The junction had 5 bases not matched to a gene; V was cut back by 6 bases and J by 4 bases. The CDR3 length is 15 residues. CDR3 nucleotide sequence: TGTGCCAGCAGTTCTGGACTAGCGGGAGCAGAGACCCAGTACTTC. Translated: CASSSGLAGAETQYF.

The rearrangement uses TRBV25-1 and TRBJ2-1; 7 bases agree with TRBD2. The V and J ends lost 6 bases and 4 bases, in that order; junction bases with no gene match: 6. The CDR3 extends over 14 amino acids. Germline CDR1 and CDR2: MGHDK and SYGVNS. CDR3 residues: CASRGGVEYNEQFF. The CDR3 nucleotides are TGTGCCAGCAGGGGAGGGGTTGAATACAATGAGCAGTTCTTC.

The CDR3 DNA is TGTGCCTGGAGTGTACTTCCCAAGGGACTCGGGGAGCTGTTTTTT. Protein sequence: CAWSVLPKGLGELFF. The J gene is TRBJ2-2, the V gene TRBV30, with D possibly matching TRBD2 (6 bases). The CDR3 is 15 residues long. The V gene's germline CDR1 is GTSNPN and CDR2 SVGIG (reference sequence). Deletions cut 0 bases from V and 7 bases from J, with 15 bases between.

This clone was detected once. This chain uses TRBV14 with TRBJ1-2, with TRBD1 as a possible D gene (5 bases). The CDR3 runs 13 residues. Trimming left V 0 bases short and J 8 bases short, with 10 bases between. CDR1 SGHDN and CDR2 FVKESK come from the germline V gene. In nucleotides, the CDR3 is TGTGCCAGCAGCCAAGAAAGGGGTTCCGGCTACACCTTC. Translating gives CASSQERGSGYTF.

The chain uses TRBV29-1 and TRBJ1-5; 9 nucleotides line up with TRBD1. This CDR3 comprises 13 residues. Germline values: CDR1 SQVTM, CDR2 ANQGSEA. V shed 6 bases, J shed 6 bases, and the junction held 6 bases outside the gene matches. The CDR3 bases are TGCAGCGTCGGGGACAGGGCCGGTCAGCCCCAGCATTTT. Its protein product is CSVGDRAGQPQHF. Looking up the rest from reference TRBV29-1 and TRBJ1-5 gives the full variable domain: SAVISQKPSRDICQRGTSLTIQCQVDSQVTMMFWYRQQPGQSLTLIATANQGSEATYESGFVIDKFPISRPNLTFSTLTVSNMSPEDSSIYLCSVGDRAGQPQHFGDGTRLSIL.

The chain has TRBV7-9 and TRBJ2-3; TRBD1 matches 10 bases. Germline assignment: CDR1 SEHNR and CDR2 FQNEAQ (reference sequence). The CDR3 spans 15 residues. V shed 5 bases and J 6 bases; nucleotides not matched to a gene: 8. The CDR3 region is CASSQDRGHSDTQYF. CDR3 nucleotides: TGTGCCAGCAGCCAAGACAGGGGGCATTCGGATACGCAGTATTTT. Complete variable domain (other parts from reference TRBV7-9 and TRBJ2-3): DTGVSQNPRHKITKRGQNVTFRCDPISEHNRLYWYRQTLGQGPEFLTYFQNEAQLEKSRLLSDRFSAERPKGSFSTLEIQRTEQGDSAMYLCASSQDRGHSDTQYFGPGTRLTVL.